These T cell receptor beta chains were read from a single sample in a study of a mutant IDH1 vaccine in newly diagnosed glioma. Only in-frame clones appear in the TCRdb table, and some are missing; sequencing was by immunoSEQ multiplex PCR. The sample has tens of thousands of clones, 86% seen once. This sample comprised PBMCs, obtained from a glioma patient treated with radiotherapy, temozolomide or both. Every receptor here comes from a man aged 35 to 55 with glioma. The CDR3 runs from the conserved cysteine through the conserved F or W. A D gene is named only where the DNA matches it firmly. Size is omitted from some rows. Given values are once, few, many or a class for expanded clones.

>TRBJ1-1|TRBD1|.|16|TRBV5-4
CASSGKNRGLNTEAFF
TGTGCCAGCAGCGGAAAGAACAGGGGCTTGAACACTGAAGCTTTCTTT
>TRBJ2-7|TRBD2|.|15|TRBV7-7
CASSLGELAAYEQYF
TGTGCTAGCAGCTTAGGGGAGCTAGCGGCCTACGAGCAGTACTTC
>TRBJ2-1|.|.|15|TRBV19
CASSMQVNSYNEQFF
TGTGCCAGTAGTATGCAGGTTAACTCCTACAATGAGCAGTTCTTC
>TRBJ1-5|.|.|16|TRBV7-2
CASSGGSGAPNQPQHF
TGTGCCAGCAGCGGGGGTAGCGGGGCCCCAAATCAGCCCCAGCATTTT
>TRBJ2-5|TRBD2|.|16|TRBV27
CASSRVLVAGRETQYF
TGTGCCAGCAGTCGGGTCCTCGTAGCGGGAAGGGAGACCCAGTACTTC
>TRBJ2-5|.|.|14|TRBV19
CASSIGAGQETQYF
TGTGCCAGTAGTATTGGGGCAGGCCAGGAGACCCAGTACTTC
>TRBJ2-7|.|.|15|TRBV27
CASSSPAGTSYEQYF
TGTGCCAGCAGTTCTCCAGCCGGGACTTCCTACGAGCAGTACTTC
>TRBJ1-5|TRBD1|few|16|TRBV4-2
CASSPSYGTVNQPQHF
TGTGCCAGCAGCCCATCATACGGGACAGTCAATCAGCCCCAGCATTTT
>TRBJ1-4|TRBD1|.|17|TRBV4-1
CASSRYKTGDQDEKLFF
TGCGCCAGCAGCCGATATAAGACAGGGGATCAGGATGAAAAACTGTTTTTT
>TRBJ1-4|.|.|14|TRBV2
CASRRTETREKLFF
TGTGCCAGCAGGAGGACCGAGACCCGTGAAAAACTGTTTTTT
>TRBJ1-2|.|.|13|TRBV4-1
CASSQGEYYGYTF
TGCGCCAGCAGCCAAGGGGAATACTATGGCTACACCTTC
>TRBJ2-2|TRBD2|.|15|TRBV5-4
CASSPDPGGTGELFF
TGTGCCAGCAGCCCAGACCCGGGGGGAACCGGGGAGCTGTTTTTT
>TRBJ2-1|TRBD2|.|14|TRBV6-5
CASSYGGDYNEQFF
TGTGCCAGCAGTTACGGGGGGGACTACAATGAGCAGTTCTTC
>TRBJ1-1|.|.|13|TRBV29-1
CSVAARGLGEAFF
TGCAGCGTTGCCGCCAGGGGTTTGGGTGAAGCTTTCTTT
>TRBJ2-7|.|.|13|TRBV29-1
CSQIAAVSYEQYF
TGCAGCCAAATAGCAGCCGTATCCTACGAGCAGTACTTC
>TRBJ2-4|.|.|15|TRBV4-1
CASSQVIGGGNIQYF
TGCGCCAGCAGCCAAGTGATAGGGGGGGGAAACATTCAGTACTTC
>TRBJ1-1|TRBD1|.|15|TRBV5-1
CASSLAGGVRTEAFF
TGCGCCAGCAGCTTGGCAGGGGGGGTGAGGACTGAAGCTTTCTTT
>TRBJ2-3|.|.|11|TRBV20-1
CSATWMNTQYF
TGCAGTGCTACCTGGATGAATACGCAGTATTTT
>TRBJ1-1|.|few|18|TRBV28
CASSLPSYFVRMNTEAFF
TGTGCCAGCAGTTTACCCTCGTACTTCGTACGAATGAACACTGAAGCTTTCTTT
>TRBJ2-3|TRBD2|.|16|TRBV14
CASSKGLAGGFVTQYF
TGTGCCAGCAGCAAGGGACTAGCGGGAGGATTTGTTACGCAGTATTTT